The next 5 T cell receptor beta chains were all read from a single sample in a study of beta chain features in type 1 diabetes (dated by TCRdb to 2016 to 2018). Libraries were prepared through the immunoSEQ multiplex PCR assay. The entire isolated RNA was reverse transcribed using the High Capacity cDNA Reverse Transcription Kit, and thus expressed TCRB transcripts were sequenced. Not all clones reach the TCRdb copy of this immuneACCESS table, which keeps in-frame sequences only. Checked studies attribute under half of the gap to unresolved V genes and leave the rest unexplained. This sample is represented by hundreds of thousands of clones; 25% to 35% of them were singletons. The ten top clones hold 0.06% to 0.07% of the sample. Sequenced material: naive CD4+ T cells from blood. The cell subset or site label on this specimen signifies: true naive CD4+ T cells. The receptors come from a man aged 18-30 years in good health.

V usage is TRBV5-1 and J usage is TRBJ2-3, with unresolved D. CDR1 is SGHRS and CDR2 is YFSETQ in the germline V gene. This CDR3 region has 14 residues. V gave up 4 bases and J gave up 0 bases, with 9 bases separating them. Written as DNA, the CDR3 is TGCGCCAGCAGCGTAAGCGCTAGCACAGATACGCAGTATTTT. Translated: CASSVSASTDTQYF.

CDR3 residues: CASGSGLLRHEQFF. The CDR3 coding sequence is TGTGCCAGCGGCTCTGGGCTCCTTCGCCATGAGCAGTTCTTC. The chain employs TRBV7-2 and TRBJ2-1; D remains ambiguous. V shed 8 bases and J shed 8 bases, with 19 bases lying between them. This CDR3 is built from 14 residues. Germline values: CDR1 SGHTA, CDR2 FQGNSA. Based on the CDR3 plus reference TRBV7-2 and TRBJ2-1, the full variable domain is GAGVSQSPSNKVTEKGKDVELRCDPISGHTALYWYRQSLGQGLEFLIYFQGNSAPDKSGLPSDRFSAERTGGSVSTLTIQRTQQEDSAVYLCASGSGLLRHEQFFGPGTRLTVL.

This sequence joins TRBV5-1 and TRBJ2-1; D is perhaps TRBD2 (7 bases). Deletions cut 2 bases from V and 2 bases from J, with 14 bases between. CDR3 length: 16 residues. Germline V gene lookup returns CDR1 SGHRS and CDR2 YFSETQ. The CDR3 spells CASSLRAGAPYNEQFF. DNA of the CDR3: TGCGCCAGCAGCTTAAGGGCGGGGGCTCCCTACAATGAGCAGTTCTTC.

The CDR3 DNA sequence: TGCAGCGTTGAACAGGGTTATGACTATGGCTACACCTTC. Its translation: CSVEQGYDYGYTF. The V gene is TRBV29-1, the J gene TRBJ1-2, with a tentative D call TRBD1 (5 bases). Germline V gene data show CDR1 as SQVTM and CDR2 as ANQGSEA. This CDR3 has 13 amino acids. With 2 bases removed from V and 3 bases from J, the gap between germline ends came to 10 bases.

The table lists this clone with a few counts. The chain recombines TRBV5-1 with TRBJ2-5; D remains ambiguous. Deletions cut 4 bases from V and 5 bases from J, with 9 bases between. This CDR3 spans 12 amino acids. CDR1 and CDR2 from the germline V gene are SGHRS and YFSETQ. The CDR3 nucleotides read TGCGCCAGCAGCCCGCCCGGGGAGACCCAGTACTTC. It specifies CASSPPGETQYF.